One T cell receptor (beta chain) is described in this entry. Antigen unknown. Conversion of TCR transcripts into cDNA relied on 5'RACE template switching, which added a universal primer site and UMIs. TCRdb re-derived calls from the 5' RACE reads in MiXCR, one entry per CDR3 protein. The data show about 73,000 distinct CDR3 sequences, around 7.3% seen once. The sample comes from a study of T cells after yellow fever vaccination. Overall study results and limits: The secondary response was weaker, and its peak arrived faster, on day 5 versus 15. Contamination by abundant bulk-population clonotypes could be present in FACS-sorted repertoires.

Germline assignment: CDR1 SGHKS and CDR2 YYEKEE (reference sequence). The CDR3 spans 13 residues. Trimming removed 4 bases at V and 5 bases at J, with 10 bases between. The sample consisted of CD8+ T cells sorted from PBMCs, taken on the day of the yellow fever booster vaccination. The V gene is TRBV5-5, the J gene TRBJ1-5; D may be TRBD1 (6 bases). This TCR derives from a man aged 25 to 40 who received the YFV17D yellow fever vaccine. CDR3 in DNA: TGTGCCAGCAGCACGGGGGCCTATCAGCCCCAGCATTTT. Translation: CASSTGAYQPQHF.